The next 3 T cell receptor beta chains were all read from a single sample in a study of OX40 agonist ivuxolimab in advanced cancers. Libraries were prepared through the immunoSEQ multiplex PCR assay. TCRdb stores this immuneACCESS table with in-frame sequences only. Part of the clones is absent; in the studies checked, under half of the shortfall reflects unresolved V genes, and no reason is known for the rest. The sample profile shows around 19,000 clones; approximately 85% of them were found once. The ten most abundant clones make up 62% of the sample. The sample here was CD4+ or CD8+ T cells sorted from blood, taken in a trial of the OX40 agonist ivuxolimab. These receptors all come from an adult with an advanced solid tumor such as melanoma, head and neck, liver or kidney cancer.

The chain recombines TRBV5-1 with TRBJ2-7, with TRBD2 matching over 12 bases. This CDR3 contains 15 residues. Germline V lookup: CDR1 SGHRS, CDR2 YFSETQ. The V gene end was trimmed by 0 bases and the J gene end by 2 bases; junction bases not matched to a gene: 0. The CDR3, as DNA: TGCGCCAGCAGCTTGGGACTAGCGGGGGCCTACGAGCAGTACTTC. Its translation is CASSLGLAGAYEQYF.

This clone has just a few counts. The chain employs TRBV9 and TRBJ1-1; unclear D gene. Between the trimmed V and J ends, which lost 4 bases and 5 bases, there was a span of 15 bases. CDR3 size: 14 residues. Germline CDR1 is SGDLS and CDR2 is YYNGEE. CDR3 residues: CASSPRRSGTEAFF. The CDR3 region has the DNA TGTGCCAGCAGCCCCCGCAGGTCGGGAACTGAAGCTTTCTTT.

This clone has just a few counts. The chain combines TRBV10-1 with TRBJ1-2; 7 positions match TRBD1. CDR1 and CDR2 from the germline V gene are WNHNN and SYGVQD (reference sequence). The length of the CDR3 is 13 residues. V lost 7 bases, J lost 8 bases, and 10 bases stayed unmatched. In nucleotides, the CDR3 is TGCGCCAGCATCTCCTCGACAGGGATAGGCTACACCTTC. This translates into CASISSTGIGYTF.